These T cell receptor beta chains were read from a single sample in a study of human T cells and chemical hapten exposure. From the RACE reads, TCRdb called clonotypes with MiXCR, one entry per CDR3 protein. The sample yields approximately 400,000 distinct CDR3 sequences, roughly 4.6% seen once. Source: whole blood, taken in connection with sensitization to the hapten diphenylcyclopropenone (DPC). Receptors originate from a woman in her 50s with alopecia areata. Some clones in this sample may be carry-over from other donors' samples. Both conserved end residues are part of each CDR3. D genes are given only for firm matches. Size is omitted from some rows. Given values are once, few, many or a class for expanded clones.

NA,9,TRBV29-1,NA,TRBJ2-1,TGCAGCGTTGCCAATGAGCAGTTCTTC,CSVANEQFF
TRBD1,18,TRBV3-1,many,TRBJ2-6,TGTGCCAGCAGCCTTCACAGGGGAGACTCCTCTGGGGCCAACGTCCTGACTTTC,CASSLHRGDSSGANVLTF
NA,18,TRBV6-6,NA,TRBJ1-4,TGTGCCAGCAGCTTCACCGGACGCGAGACAGGAGATGATGAAAAACTGTTTTTT,CASSFTGRETGDDEKLFF
NA,17,TRBV19,NA,TRBJ2-1,TGTGCCAGTAGTATCCCCCGACGGTACGGCTCCTACAATGAGCAGTTCTTC,CASSIPRRYGSYNEQFF
NA,14,TRBV6-6,few,TRBJ2-3,TGTGCCAGCAGTTTCAGGACTGGCCCAAATACGCAGTATTTT,CASSFRTGPNTQYF
TRBD1,12,TRBV11-1,few,TRBJ2-1,TGTGCCAGCACCACAGGGGACGATGAGCAGTTCTTC,CASTTGDDEQFF
NA,15,TRBV6-2/TRBV6-3,few,TRBJ2-3,TGTGCCAGCAGTTACCCGGATAGGAGGCCAGATACGCAGTATTTT,CASSYPDRRPDTQYF
TRBD1,15,TRBV14,many,TRBJ2-1,TGTGCCAGCAGCCAGGGACAGGGGACAATTTATGAGCAGTTCTTC,CASSQGQGTIYEQFF
NA,13,TRBV9,many,TRBJ2-3,TGTGCCAGCAGCCCAGGGGTTTCGGATACGCAGTATTTT,CASSPGVSDTQYF
TRBD1,15,TRBV24-1,few,TRBJ1-2,TGTGCCACCAGTGGACTGGGACAGGGAGGGAGTGGCTACACCTTC,CATSGLGQGGSGYTF
TRBD1,15,TRBV13,many,TRBJ2-7,TGTGCCAGCAGCCTCAGGGGGACGGGGACCTACGAGCAGTACTTC,CASSLRGTGTYEQYF
NA,13,TRBV12-3/TRBV12-4,many,TRBJ1-1,TGTGCCAGCAGTCCCCTCAGCTACACTGAAGCTTTCTTT,CASSPLSYTEAFF
NA,14,TRBV6-1,few,TRBJ2-3,TGTGCCAGCAGTGTGTGGACGCACACAGATACGCAGTATTTT,CASSVWTHTDTQYF
NA,16,TRBV7-2,NA,TRBJ2-5,TGTGCCAGCAGCTTAGCGCTAAGAGCCGTCCGTCCCCCCCAGTACTTC,CASSLALRAVRPPQYF
NA,16,TRBV6-1,few,TRBJ2-3,TGTGCCAGCAGTGAAGGGAATGGGGGATTCACAGATACGCAGTATTTT,CASSEGNGGFTDTQYF
TRBD1,15,TRBV2,few,TRBJ1-1,TGTGCCAGCACCCTGGACAGGGGAGGGAACACTGAAGCTTTCTTT,CASTLDRGGNTEAFF
NA,14,TRBV7-9,many,TRBJ1-2,TGTGCCAGCAGCTTAGAAGGGGTTAACTATGGCTACACCTTC,CASSLEGVNYGYTF
NA,12,TRBV29-1,NA,TRBJ2-7,TGCAGCGTCTGCGCAGCCTCCTACGAGCAGTACTTC,CSVCAASYEQYF
NA,10,TRBV20-1,few,TRBJ2-1,TGCAGTGCTCCGGTTGATGAGCAGTTCTTC,CSAPVDEQFF
TRBD1,14,TRBV12-3/TRBV12-4,few,TRBJ1-1,TGTGCCAGCAGTTTACAGGGGGCGAGCACTGAAGCTTTCTTT,CASSLQGASTEAFF
NA,16,TRBV18,NA,TRBJ1-1,TGTGCCAGCTCACCGGGTGAGGCCGCTTTGAACACTGAAGCTTTCTTT,CASSPGEAALNTEAFF
TRBD2,13,TRBV11-2,many,TRBJ2-1,TGTGCCAGCAGCCGGGGGGGTATCTATGAGCAGTTCTTC,CASSRGGIYEQFF
NA,16,TRBV5-1,many,TRBJ1-5,TGCGCCAGCAGCTTGGAAGGAGGGGGATGGAATCAGCCCCAGCATTTT,CASSLEGGGWNQPQHF
TRBD2,17,TRBV28,few,TRBJ2-5,TGTGCCAGCAGTTCGCTTCGGACTAGCGGATACCAAGAGACCCAGTACTTC,CASSSLRTSGYQETQYF
NA,15,TRBV7-8,NA,TRBJ1-2,TGTGCCAGCAGCTTAGGTTTACCGGATCTGTATGGCTACACCTTC,CASSLGLPDLYGYTF
TRBD2,17,TRBV5-4,few,TRBJ2-3,TGTGCCAGCAGCTTGGCGGGAGGCCGCCCCACAACAGATACGCAGTATTTT,CASSLAGGRPTTDTQYF
NA,17,TRBV6-2/TRBV6-3,NA,TRBJ2-1,TGTGCCAGCAGTTACCCGCAAGGGGGGACCGCAAGGAATGAGCAGTTCTTC,CASSYPQGGTARNEQFF
NA,12,TRBV3-1,few,TRBJ1-2,TGTGCCAGCGGGCCTGAAGCCTATGGCTACACCTTC,CASGPEAYGYTF
TRBD1,15,TRBV5-1,NA,TRBJ1-5,TGCGCCAGCAGCTTGGAACAGGGGGCCGGTCAGCCCCAGCATTTT,CASSLEQGAGQPQHF
NA,14,TRBV12-3/TRBV12-4,NA,TRBJ2-2,TGTGCCAGCAGGGGTAACCTTAACACCGGGGAGCTGTTTTTT,CASRGNLNTGELFF
NA,15,TRBV27,many,TRBJ1-2,TGTGCCAGCTCATTCGGGATCCCTCATTACTATGGCTACACCTTC,CASSFGIPHYYGYTF
NA,14,TRBV7-8,NA,TRBJ2-5,TGTGCCAGCAGCTTAACTGGGCCGGAAGAGACCCAGTACTTC,CASSLTGPEETQYF
TRBD1,16,TRBV5-1,NA,TRBJ1-5,TGCGCCAGGGGGACAGGGGGCGCGAGTAGCAATCAGCCCCAGCATTTT,CARGTGGASSNQPQHF
TRBD2,14,TRBV10-3,few,TRBJ2-7,TGTGCCATCAGTGAGAAGCGGGATACCTACGAGCAGTACTTC,CAISEKRDTYEQYF
NA,16,TRBV12-3/TRBV12-4,NA,TRBJ2-2,TGTGCCAGCAGTCCCGGGGCAGGGTTAAACACCGGGGAGCTGTTTTTT,CASSPGAGLNTGELFF
NA,10,TRBV29-1,few,TRBJ1-1,TGCAGCGCCGAGAACACTGAAGCTTTCTTT,CSAENTEAFF
NA,14,TRBV12-3/TRBV12-4,many,TRBJ1-2,TGTGCCAGCAGTCCGGCGGACAGTTCCTATGGCTACACCTTC,CASSPADSSYGYTF
TRBD2,15,TRBV9,few,TRBJ2-7,TGTGCCAGCAGCGTAGATATAGCGGGAGGGCAAGAGCAGTACTTC,CASSVDIAGGQEQYF
NA,16,TRBV5-6,few,TRBJ1-6,TGTGCCAGCAGCTTGTACAGGGACAAAATGAATTCACCCCTCCACTTT,CASSLYRDKMNSPLHF
NA,15,TRBV3-1,many,TRBJ2-1,TGTGCCAGCAGTCCCGAGTCAAGCTCCTACAATGAGCAGTTCTTC,CASSPESSSYNEQFF
NA,15,TRBV20-1,many,TRBJ1-2,TGCAGTGCTAGACCGCAAGGGACGGGAAACTATGGCTACACCTTC,CSARPQGTGNYGYTF
TRBD2,20,TRBV7-2,few,TRBJ2-3,TGTGCCAGCAGCTTTCCGACTAGCGGGAGAGGGGCCCCCTCCGCAGATACGCAGTATTTT,CASSFPTSGRGAPSADTQYF
NA,15,TRBV28,NA,TRBJ2-5,TGTGCCAGCAGTTCCCGGGACCGTTACCAAGAGACCCAGTACTTC,CASSSRDRYQETQYF
TRBD1,17,TRBV7-9,many,TRBJ2-3,TGTGCCAGCAGCTTAGTGCAGGGGGCCTTAAGCACAGATACGCAGTATTTT,CASSLVQGALSTDTQYF
NA,12,TRBV10-2,many,TRBJ2-2,TGCGCCAGCAGTGAATGGGCCGGGGAGCTGTTTTTT,CASSEWAGELFF
TRBD1,14,TRBV30,many,TRBJ2-7,TGTGCCTGGAACCCGGGACAGCAAACCTACGAGCAGTACTTC,CAWNPGQQTYEQYF
NA,14,TRBV3-1,many,TRBJ1-1,TGTGCCAGCAGCCAAGTTGGCACGGGGACTGAAGCTTTCTTT,CASSQVGTGTEAFF
NA,12,TRBV29-1,few,TRBJ2-7,TGCAGCGTTGGCGGCAGATCCTACGAGCAGTACTTC,CSVGGRSYEQYF
NA,13,TRBV20-1,many,TRBJ2-7,TGCAGTGCCAGGGACATATCTTCCTACGAGCAGTACTTC,CSARDISSYEQYF
TRBD1,15,TRBV6-5,NA,TRBJ1-4,TGTGCCAGCAGTTACGGGACAGAAGTTTATGAAAAACTGTTTTTT,CASSYGTEVYEKLFF